A selection of T cell receptor beta chains follows, all from one sample in a study of T cells after yellow fever vaccination. TCRdb re-derived calls from the 5' RACE reads in MiXCR, one entry per CDR3 protein. The sample includes 130,000 or so distinct CDR3 sequences, over 12% of them seen just once. The specimen was CD8+ T cells sorted from PBMCs, collected 5 days after the yellow fever booster vaccination. The receptor source for this set is a man aged 18 to 35 who received the YFV17D yellow fever vaccine. Each CDR3 is given with its conserved first and last residue. A D gene is named only where the DNA matches it firmly. The size entry is marked missing in some rows and otherwise reads once, few, many or a size class.

J	length	D	V	size	DNA	CDR3
TRBJ2-2	14	NA	TRBV4-1	NA	TGCGCCAGCAGCCAAGCCCCGGACACCGGGGAGCTGTTTTTT	CASSQAPDTGELFF
TRBJ2-3	15	NA	TRBV19	NA	TGTGCCAGTAGTGTTACCAAGCCGGATCCAGATACGCAGTATTTT	CASSVTKPDPDTQYF
TRBJ1-6	16	NA	TRBV4-1	NA	TGCGCCAGCAGCCAAGACGGGCAGGGATATAATTCACCCCTCCACTTT	CASSQDGQGYNSPLHF
TRBJ1-5	15	NA	TRBV4-1	few	TGCGCCAGCAGCTTAGTCGAACAGGGAGGTCAGCCCCAGCATTTT	CASSLVEQGGQPQHF
TRBJ2-5	18	NA	TRBV4-2	few	TGTGCCAGCAGCCAACCCATCCCCTCGACAGAGGGTGGAGAGACCCAGTACTTC	CASSQPIPSTEGGETQYF
TRBJ1-2	14	TRBD1	TRBV5-1	NA	TGCGCCAGCAGCTTCCGGGACAGGGACCCCGCGGGGACCTTC	CASSFRDRDPAGTF
TRBJ2-3	14	NA	TRBV15	few	TGTGCCACCAGGCCCGGCAGGGAATCAGATACGCAGTATTTT	CATRPGRESDTQYF
TRBJ2-1	17	TRBD2	TRBV5-1	once	TGCGCCAGCAGCCCGCCATTTCTAGCGGGGGAAGGTAATGAGCAGTTCTTC	CASSPPFLAGEGNEQFF
TRBJ2-3	14	NA	TRBV19	NA	TGTGCCAGTAGTATCTTGGGCTTCACAGATACGCAGTATTTT	CASSILGFTDTQYF
TRBJ2-7	15	NA	TRBV7-9	many	TGTGCCAGCAGCTTAGAGGTTGGGGGAACCTACGAGCAGTACTTC	CASSLEVGGTYEQYF
TRBJ2-4	11	NA	TRBV6-1	few	TGTGCCATTCGACAGGTCTTTATTCAGTACTTC	CAIRQVFIQYF
TRBJ1-1	17	TRBD1	TRBV6-6	NA	TGTGCCAGCAGTGCGAACTACAGGGGGGCTATGAACACTGAAGCTTTCTTT	CASSANYRGAMNTEAFF
TRBJ2-1	14	NA	TRBV27	NA	TGTGCCAGCAGTTTATTACAGGGTGGCAATGAGCAGTTCTTC	CASSLLQGGNEQFF
TRBJ2-2	19	TRBD2	TRBV2	few	TGTGCCAGCAGTGAATATTTCCCAGCGGGGGGCTCTAACACCGGGGAGCTGTTTTTT	CASSEYFPAGGSNTGELFF
TRBJ2-3	14	TRBD1	TRBV9	few	TGTGCCTCCAGTCGGGACAGGCCCACAGATACGCAGTATTTT	CASSRDRPTDTQYF
TRBJ1-3	11	NA	TRBV6-6	medium-sized	TGTGCCAGCAGGCCAGGAAACACCATATATTTT	CASRPGNTIYF
TRBJ2-2	14	NA	TRBV12-3/TRBV12-4	few	TGTGCCAGCAGTCGGACAGTGAACACCGGGGAGCTGTTTTTT	CASSRTVNTGELFF
TRBJ2-2	15	NA	TRBV29-1	NA	TGCAGCGTTGAATTGGGAGTCGCGAACACCGGGGAGCTGTTTTTT	CSVELGVANTGELFF
TRBJ1-5	17	TRBD1	TRBV5-5	NA	TGTGCCAGCAGCTTGGCTCTGAGGGGACAGGGAAGGCAGCCCCAGCATTTT	CASSLALRGQGRQPQHF